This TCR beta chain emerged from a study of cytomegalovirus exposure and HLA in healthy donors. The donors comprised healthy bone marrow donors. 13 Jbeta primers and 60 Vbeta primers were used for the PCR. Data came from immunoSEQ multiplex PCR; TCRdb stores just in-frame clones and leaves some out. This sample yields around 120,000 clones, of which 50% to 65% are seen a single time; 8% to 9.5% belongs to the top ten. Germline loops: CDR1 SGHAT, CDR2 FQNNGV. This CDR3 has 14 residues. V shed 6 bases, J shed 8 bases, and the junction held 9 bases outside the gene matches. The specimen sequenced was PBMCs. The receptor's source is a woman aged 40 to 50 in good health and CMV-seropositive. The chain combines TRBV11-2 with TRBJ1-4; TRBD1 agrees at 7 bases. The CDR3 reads CASRRPGRGEKLFF. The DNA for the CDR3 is TGTGCCAGCAGACGACCGGGCAGGGGGGAAAAACTGTTTTTT. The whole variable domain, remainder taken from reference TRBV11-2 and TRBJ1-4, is EAGVAQSPRYKIIEKRQSVAFWCNPISGHATLYWYQQILGQGPKLLIQFQNNGVVDDSQLPKDRFSAERLKGVDSTLKIQPAKLEDSAVYLCASRRPGRGEKLFFGSGTQLSVL.